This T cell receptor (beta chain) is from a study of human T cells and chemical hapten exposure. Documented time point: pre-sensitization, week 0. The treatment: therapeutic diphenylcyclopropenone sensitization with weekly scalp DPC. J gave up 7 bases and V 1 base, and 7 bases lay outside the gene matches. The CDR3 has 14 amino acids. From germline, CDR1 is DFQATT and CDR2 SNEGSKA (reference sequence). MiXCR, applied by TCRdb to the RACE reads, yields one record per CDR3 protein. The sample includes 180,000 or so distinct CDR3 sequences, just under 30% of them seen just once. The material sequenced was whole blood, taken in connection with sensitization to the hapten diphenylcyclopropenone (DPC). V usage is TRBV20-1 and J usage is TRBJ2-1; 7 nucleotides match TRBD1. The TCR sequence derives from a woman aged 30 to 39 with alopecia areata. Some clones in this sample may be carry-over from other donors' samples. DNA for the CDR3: TGCAGTGCTAGAGGTGTCAGGGGGAAGAATGAGCAGTTCTTC. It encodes CSARGVRGKNEQFF.